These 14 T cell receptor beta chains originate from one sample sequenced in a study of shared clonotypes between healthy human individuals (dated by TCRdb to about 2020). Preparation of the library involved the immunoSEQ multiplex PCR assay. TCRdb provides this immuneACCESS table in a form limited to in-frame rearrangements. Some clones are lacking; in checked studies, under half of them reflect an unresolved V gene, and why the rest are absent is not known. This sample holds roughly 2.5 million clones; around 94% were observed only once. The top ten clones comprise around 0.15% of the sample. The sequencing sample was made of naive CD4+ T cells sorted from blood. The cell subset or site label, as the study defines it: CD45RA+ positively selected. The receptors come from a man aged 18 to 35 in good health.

DNA of the CDR3: TGTGCCAGCAGTTTACTTGAGGGGGGGAAAACCTACGAGCAGTACTTC. The encoded protein is CASSLLEGGKTYEQYF. V usage is TRBV28 and J usage is TRBJ2-7; possible D gene TRBD2, 7 bases. This CDR3 has 16 amino acids. The germline V and J ends were trimmed by 2 bases and 2 bases, with 16 bases remaining between them. The germline V gene encodes CDR1 MDHEN and CDR2 SYDVKM. Combining the CDR3 with reference TRBV28 and TRBJ2-7 gives the whole variable domain DVKVTQSSRYLVKRTGEKVFLECVQDMDHENMFWYRQDPGLGLRLIYFSYDVKMKEKGDIPEGYSVSREKKERFSLILESASTNQTSMYLCASSLLEGGKTYEQYFGPGTRLTVT.

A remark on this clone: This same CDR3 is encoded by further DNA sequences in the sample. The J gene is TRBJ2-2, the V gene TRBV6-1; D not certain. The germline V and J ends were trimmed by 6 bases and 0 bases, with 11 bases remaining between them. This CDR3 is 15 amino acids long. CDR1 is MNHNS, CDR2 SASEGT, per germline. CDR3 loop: CASSLRPTNTGELFF. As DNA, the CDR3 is TGTGCCAGCAGCTTGCGCCCAACGAACACCGGGGAGCTGTTTTTT.

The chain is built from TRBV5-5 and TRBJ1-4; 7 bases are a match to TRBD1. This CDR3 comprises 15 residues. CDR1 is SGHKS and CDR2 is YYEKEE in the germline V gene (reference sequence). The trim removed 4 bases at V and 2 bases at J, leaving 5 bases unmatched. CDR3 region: CASSPQTGTNEKLFF. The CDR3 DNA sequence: TGTGCCAGCAGCCCACAGACAGGGACTAATGAAAAACTGTTTTTT.

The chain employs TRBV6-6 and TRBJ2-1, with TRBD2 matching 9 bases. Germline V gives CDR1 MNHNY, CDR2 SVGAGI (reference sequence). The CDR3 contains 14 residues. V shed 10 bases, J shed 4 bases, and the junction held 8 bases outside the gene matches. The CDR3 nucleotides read TGTGCCATCAAGGGCGGGGGGGAGTACAATGAGCAGTTCTTC. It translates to CAIKGGGEYNEQFF.

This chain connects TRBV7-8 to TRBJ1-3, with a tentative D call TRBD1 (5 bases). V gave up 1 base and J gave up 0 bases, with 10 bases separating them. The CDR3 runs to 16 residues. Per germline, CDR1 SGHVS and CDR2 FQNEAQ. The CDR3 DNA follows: TGTGCCAGCAGCTTAGAGGCGGGACTCTCTGGAAACACCATATATTTT. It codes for CASSLEAGLSGNTIYF.

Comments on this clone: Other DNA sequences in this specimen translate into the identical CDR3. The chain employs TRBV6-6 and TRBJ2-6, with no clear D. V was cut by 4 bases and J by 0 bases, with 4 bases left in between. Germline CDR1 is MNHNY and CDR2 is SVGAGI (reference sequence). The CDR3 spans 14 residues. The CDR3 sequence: CASSSSSGANVLTF. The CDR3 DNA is TGTGCCAGCAGTTCGTCCTCTGGGGCCAACGTCCTGACTTTC.

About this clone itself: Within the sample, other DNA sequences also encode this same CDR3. Here the CDR3 DNA reads TGTGCCAGCAGTGTAGCTCGCAGCAATCAGCCCCAGCATTTT. This sequence encodes CASSVARSNQPQHF. The V call is TRBV2, the J call TRBJ1-5; D is ambiguous. Germline V lookup: CDR1 SNHLY, CDR2 FYNNEI. Trimming took off 4 bases at V and 1 base at J, with 8 bases between the two ends. The CDR3 loop spans 14 amino acids. The entire variable domain, with the rest obtained from reference TRBV2 and TRBJ1-5, is as follows: EPEVTQTPSHQVTQMGQEVILRCVPISNHLYFYWYRQILGQKVEFLVSFYNNEISEKSEIFDDQFSVERPDGSNFTLKIRSTKLEDSAMYFCASSVARSNQPQHFGDGTRLSIL.

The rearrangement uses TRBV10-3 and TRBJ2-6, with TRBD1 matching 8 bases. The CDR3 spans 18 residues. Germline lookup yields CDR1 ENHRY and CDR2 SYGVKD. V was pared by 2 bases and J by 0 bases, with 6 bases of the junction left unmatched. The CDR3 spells CAISEIQGASSGANVLTF. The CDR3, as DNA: TGTGCCATCAGTGAGATTCAGGGGGCAAGCTCTGGGGCCAACGTCCTGACTTTC.

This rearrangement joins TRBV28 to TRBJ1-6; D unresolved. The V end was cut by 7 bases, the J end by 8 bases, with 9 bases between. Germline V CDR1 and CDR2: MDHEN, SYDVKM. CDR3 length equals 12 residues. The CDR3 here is CASNLLDSPLHF. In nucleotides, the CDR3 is TGTGCCAGCAATTTGTTGGATTCACCCCTCCACTTT.

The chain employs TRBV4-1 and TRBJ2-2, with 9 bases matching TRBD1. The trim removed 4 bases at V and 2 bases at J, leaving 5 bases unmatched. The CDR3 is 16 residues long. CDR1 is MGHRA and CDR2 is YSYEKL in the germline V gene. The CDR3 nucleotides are TGCGCCAGCAGCCCTGCGGGACAGGGTAACACCGGGGAGCTGTTTTTT. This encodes CASSPAGQGNTGELFF.

The CDR3 coding sequence is TGTGCCAGCAGCCCCTGGACGGCCGGGGAGCTGTTTTTT. Translation: CASSPWTAGELFF. The gene calls are TRBV9 and TRBJ2-2; D call uncertain. Trimming cost V 4 bases and J 6 bases, with 10 bases left between them. There are 13 residues in the CDR3. Germline-derived CDR1 and CDR2 are SGDLS and YYNGEE.

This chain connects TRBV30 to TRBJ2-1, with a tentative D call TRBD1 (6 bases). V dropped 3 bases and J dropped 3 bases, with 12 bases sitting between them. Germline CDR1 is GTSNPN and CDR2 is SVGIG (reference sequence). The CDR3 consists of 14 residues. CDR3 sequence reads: CAWRLMDSYNEQFF. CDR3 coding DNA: TGTGCCTGGAGGCTAATGGACAGCTACAATGAGCAGTTCTTC. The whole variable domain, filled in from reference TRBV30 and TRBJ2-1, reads SQTIHQWPATLVQPVGSPLSLECTVEGTSNPNLYWYRQAAGRGLQLLFYSVGIGQISSEVPQNLSASRPQDRQFILSSKKLLLSDSGFYLCAWRLMDSYNEQFFGPGTRLTVL.

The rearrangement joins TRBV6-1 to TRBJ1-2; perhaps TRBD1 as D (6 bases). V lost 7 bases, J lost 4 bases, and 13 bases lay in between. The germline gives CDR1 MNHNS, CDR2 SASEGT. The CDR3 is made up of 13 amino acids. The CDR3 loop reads CASKTGTTYGYTF. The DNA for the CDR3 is TGTGCCAGCAAGACCGGGACAACCTATGGCTACACCTTC.

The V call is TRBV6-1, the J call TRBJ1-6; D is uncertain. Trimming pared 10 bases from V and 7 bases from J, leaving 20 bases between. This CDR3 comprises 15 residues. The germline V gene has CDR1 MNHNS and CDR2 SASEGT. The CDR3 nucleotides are TGTGCCATTACGGATGGAGATCTGGTGAATTCACCCCTCCACTTT. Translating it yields CAITDGDLVNSPLHF.